Below are 21 T cell receptor beta chains sequenced from a single sample in a study of cytomegalovirus exposure and HLA in healthy donors. PCR primers comprised 60 Vbeta and 13 Jbeta primers. Repertoires were generated with immunoSEQ multiplex PCR, while TCRdb's copy carries only in-frame clones and drops some. The profile shows approximately 150,000 clones, around 64% of them singletons. The material sequenced was PBMCs. The receptors come from a woman aged 30 to 39 in good health and CMV-seronegative.

The V gene is TRBV18, the J gene TRBJ2-7; the D gene is possibly TRBD2 (6 bases). This CDR3 has 14 residues. CDR1 KGHSH and CDR2 LQKENI come from the germline V gene. Trimming took 2 bases from V and 4 from J, leaving 12 bases between them. For the CDR3, the DNA is TGTGCCAGCTCACCAGAAGCGGAGGGGTACGAGCAGTACTTC. This encodes CASSPEAEGYEQYF.

The gene calls are TRBV18 and TRBJ2-7, with D hard to call. The CDR3 is 14 residues long. Trimming shortened V by 1 base and J by 5 bases, and 12 bases separated the two germline ends. Per the germline V gene, CDR1 is KGHSH and CDR2 is LQKENI. The CDR3: CASSPQVAENEQYF. The CDR3 DNA reads as TGTGCCAGCTCACCACAGGTCGCGGAGAACGAGCAGTACTTC.

The V and J genes are TRBV7-2 and TRBJ1-5, with 8 bases that match TRBD1. Germline CDR1 is SGHTA and CDR2 is FQGNSA. V lost 2 bases to trimming and J lost 5 bases; unmatched junction nucleotides: 5. The CDR3 sequence is 15 residues long. The CDR3 here is CASSLLGTGYQPQHF. The CDR3 DNA reads as TGTGCCAGCAGCTTATTGGGGACAGGCTATCAGCCCCAGCATTTT. Full variable domain (remainder filled in from reference TRBV7-2 and TRBJ1-5): GAGVSQSPSNKVTEKGKDVELRCDPISGHTALYWYRQSLGQGLEFLIYFQGNSAPDKSGLPSDRFSAERTGGSVSTLTIQRTQQEDSAVYLCASSLLGTGYQPQHFGDGTRLSIL.

This clone turned up a few times. The chain carries TRBV7-3 and TRBJ1-6; 7 bases map to TRBD1. This CDR3 is built from 14 residues. V was pared by 4 bases and J by 7 bases, with 4 bases of the junction left unmatched. CDR1 is SGHTA and CDR2 is FQGTGA in the germline V gene. The CDR3 nucleotides read TGTGCCAGCAGCTCCGGGACAGCAAATTCACCCCTCCACTTT. Residues: CASSSGTANSPLHF. Looking up the rest from reference TRBV7-3 and TRBJ1-6 gives the full variable domain: GAGVSQTPSNKVTEKGKYVELRCDPISGHTALYWYRQSLGQGPEFLIYFQGTGAADDSGLPNDRFFAVRPEGSVSTLKIQRTERGDSAVYLCASSSGTANSPLHFGNGTRLTVT.

The chain links TRBV7-2 to TRBJ2-5; 8 nucleotides agree with TRBD1. The CDR3 extends over 13 amino acids. Germline assignment: CDR1 SGHTA and CDR2 FQGNSA. The V and J ends lost 3 bases and 4 bases, in that order; junction bases with no gene match: 1. CDR3 bases: TGTGCCAGCAGCTTGGACAGGGCAGAGACCCAGTACTTC. Translation gives CASSLDRAETQYF.

In its sample, this clone was seen a few times. V and J are TRBV27 and TRBJ2-1; unclear D gene. There are 16 residues in the CDR3. Germline V gives CDR1 MNHEY, CDR2 SMNVEV (reference sequence). V was cut by 0 bases and J by 0 bases, with 9 bases left in between. CDR3 DNA: TGTGCCAGCAGTTTATCGGTCCTGAGCTCCTACAATGAGCAGTTCTTC. As protein: CASSLSVLSSYNEQFF.

This clone has a handful of counts. The chain has TRBV4-3 and TRBJ2-3; D is undetermined. The CDR3 sequence is 16 residues long. V dropped 0 bases and J dropped 4 bases, with 14 bases sitting between them. The V gene's germline CDR1 is LGHNA and CDR2 YSLEER. CDR3 nucleotide sequence: TGCGCCAGCAGCCAAGATAGAGGAATAATTGCAGATACGCAGTATTTT. Its translation: CASSQDRGIIADTQYF.

The V and J genes are TRBV27 and TRBJ1-6, with D uncertain. With 6 bases removed from V and 4 bases from J, the gap between germline ends came to 13 bases. Looked up from germline, CDR1 is MNHEY and CDR2 is SMNVEV (reference sequence). This CDR3 is 15 amino acids long. The CDR3 DNA follows: TGTGCCAGCAGGACCTTGGGAGGATATAATTCACCCCTCCACTTT. This gives the protein CASRTLGGYNSPLHF.

This clone was observed once. The V call is TRBV5-1, the J call TRBJ1-2, with TRBD1 as a possible D gene (5 bases). Germline-derived CDR1 and CDR2 are SGHRS and YFSETQ. The CDR3 covers 14 residues. V was clipped by 2 bases and J by 7 bases, with 15 bases between them. CDR3 in DNA: TGCGCCAGCAGCTTCTCCAGGGCAGCGGGTGGCTACACCTTC. It yields the protein CASSFSRAAGGYTF. The full variable domain, with the rest looked up from reference TRBV5-1 and TRBJ1-2, is KAGVTQTPRYLIKTRGQQVTLSCSPISGHRSVSWYQQTPGQGLQFLFEYFSETQRNKGNFPGRFSGRQFSNSRSEMNVSTLELGDSALYLCASSFSRAAGGYTFGSGTRLTVV.

The genes are TRBV12-2 and TRBJ2-7; the D call TRBD2 from the table was never checked on the DNA. TRBV12-2 is an annotated pseudogene. The CDR3 extends over 20 amino acids. The CDR3 DNA is TGTGCAAGTCGCCCACCTTCTAGTACGGCGGTTGGACCCGGAGGGTACGAGCAGTACTTC. Its protein is CASRPPSSTAVGPGGYEQYF.

The chain links TRBV18 to TRBJ1-4; weak D call: TRBD1 (5 bases). CDR3 size: 13 residues. Germline assignment: CDR1 KGHSH and CDR2 LQKENI. Trimming shortened V by 8 bases and J by 5 bases, and 12 bases separated the two germline ends. The CDR3 bases are TGTGCCAGCAGCGGGACCGAGAATGAAAAACTGTTTTTT. The encoded protein is CASSGTENEKLFF.

This rearrangement joins TRBV4-1 to TRBJ1-1; D is perhaps TRBD1 (5 bases). V was trimmed by 2 bases and J by 3 bases, leaving 13 bases between them. The V gene's germline CDR1 is MGHRA and CDR2 YSYEKL. The CDR3 extends over 15 amino acids. The CDR3 nucleotides are TGCGCCAGCAGCCAATTACACAGGTTGGACACTGAAGCTTTCTTT. Amino acids: CASSQLHRLDTEAFF.

This chain uses TRBV28 with TRBJ2-3; D possibly corresponds to TRBD2 (5 bases). Between the trimmed V and J ends, which lost 7 bases and 2 bases, there was a span of 22 bases. This CDR3 region has 17 residues. The germline gives CDR1 MDHEN, CDR2 SYDVKM. The CDR3 reads CASTVQSNGVPTDTQYF. For the CDR3, the DNA is TGTGCCAGCACAGTTCAATCGAACGGGGTACCCACAGATACGCAGTATTTT.

V is TRBV5-1 and J is TRBJ1-6; D may be TRBD1 (6 bases). Per germline, CDR1 SGHRS and CDR2 YFSETQ. This CDR3 contains 15 residues. Trimming took off 2 bases at V and 7 bases at J, with 13 bases between the two ends. CDR3 amino acids: CASSLRTGQNSPLHF. In DNA, the CDR3 is TGCGCCAGCAGCTTACGAACAGGACAGAATTCACCCCTCCACTTT.

The chain carries TRBV5-1 and TRBJ2-7, with TRBD1 matching over 10 bases. This CDR3 has 16 residues. Germline CDR1 and CDR2: SGHRS and YFSETQ. Germline trimming cut 4 bases from V and 3 bases from J; bases unmatched to any gene: 10. CDR3 in amino acids: CASSKVPGQGYYEQYF. The CDR3 DNA reads TGCGCCAGCAGCAAAGTCCCGGGACAGGGGTACTACGAGCAGTACTTC.

This clone has only a few counts. The rearrangement links TRBV5-1 to TRBJ2-7; 9 bases are shared with TRBD1. The ends lost 1 base at V and 4 bases at J; junction bases unmatched: 3. Per the germline V gene, CDR1 is SGHRS and CDR2 is YFSETQ. The CDR3 has 14 amino acids. CDR3 protein: CASSLTGGLYEQYF. The CDR3 DNA follows: TGCGCCAGCAGCTTGACAGGGGGCCTTTACGAGCAGTACTTC.

This clone was detected only once. The V and J genes are TRBV28 and TRBJ1-5; 7 bases align to TRBD1. The CDR3 extends over 17 amino acids. The ends lost 3 bases at V and 0 bases at J; junction bases unmatched: 8. Germline CDR1 and CDR2: MDHEN and SYDVKM. CDR3 sequence reads: CASSFDLGGYSNQPQHF. CDR3 coding DNA: TGTGCCAGCAGTTTCGACCTAGGGGGCTATAGCAATCAGCCCCAGCATTTT.

A word on this clone: Within the sample, other DNA sequences also encode this same CDR3. This CDR3 reads CASSLQGGSYNEQFF. Written as DNA, the CDR3 is TGTGCCAGCAGCTTACAGGGTGGATCCTACAATGAGCAGTTCTTC. The chain joins TRBV7-2 to TRBJ2-1, with D maybe TRBD1 (5 bases). The length of the CDR3 is 15 residues. CDR1 and CDR2 (germline): SGHTA, FQGNSA. Trimming took off 2 bases at V and 1 base at J, with 9 bases between the two ends.

This clone was counted a few times. The CDR3 nucleotides are TGTGCCAGCAGTTACGACATGAGGGCTGAAGCTTTCTTT. Residues: CASSYDMRAEAFF. The rearrangement uses TRBV6-5 and TRBJ1-1; D is unresolved. The CDR3 length is 13 residues. V was cut by 2 bases and J by 6 bases, with 10 bases left in between. In germline, CDR1 is MNHEY, CDR2 SVGAGI.

The chain links TRBV6-6 to TRBJ1-1; 9 positions match TRBD1. This CDR3 spans 15 amino acids. Germline V gene lookup returns CDR1 MNHNY and CDR2 SVGAGI (reference sequence). Unmatched junction bases numbered 8, after V lost 5 bases and J lost 4 bases. CDR3 sequence: CASSRDRGSITEAFF. As DNA, the CDR3 is TGTGCCAGCAGTAGAGACAGGGGGAGTATCACTGAAGCTTTCTTT.

This clone was observed a handful of times. The chain joins TRBV7-2 to TRBJ1-1; D perhaps matches TRBD1 (5 bases). This CDR3 has 13 amino acids. Germline CDR1 SGHTA, CDR2 FQGNSA. V lost 0 bases to trimming and J lost 6 bases, with 8 bases between them. The CDR3 region has the DNA TGTGCCAGCAGCTTAGCGGGGGGATCTGAAGCTTTCTTT. The encoded protein is CASSLAGGSEAFF.